Sequencing of this T cell receptor beta chain was carried out in a study of sequential checkpoint blockade in melanoma. The V gene end was trimmed by 3 bases and the J gene end by 5 bases; junction bases not matched to a gene: 13. Germline-derived CDR1 and CDR2 are SGDLS and YYNGEE. This CDR3 region has 17 residues. This clone is medium-sized in the sample. This table comes from immunoSEQ multiplex PCR, and its TCRdb copy is limited to in-frame clones, with some not included. Altogether approximately 2,900 clones are present, roughly a fifth being singletons, with the ten largest covering more than 13%. The treatment: randomized to nivolumab then ipilimumab (arm A) or the reverse (arm B).

This sequence originates from a human donor with melanoma. The input for sequencing was tumor tissue (inferred from file names), taken from a patient given nivolumab and ipilimumab in sequence. The chain has TRBV9 and TRBJ2-1, with 8 bases identical to TRBD2. The CDR3 loop is CASSALPLAGENNEQFF. Here the CDR3 DNA reads TGTGCCAGCAGCGCCCTCCCCCTAGCGGGTGAAAACAATGAGCAGTTCTTC.